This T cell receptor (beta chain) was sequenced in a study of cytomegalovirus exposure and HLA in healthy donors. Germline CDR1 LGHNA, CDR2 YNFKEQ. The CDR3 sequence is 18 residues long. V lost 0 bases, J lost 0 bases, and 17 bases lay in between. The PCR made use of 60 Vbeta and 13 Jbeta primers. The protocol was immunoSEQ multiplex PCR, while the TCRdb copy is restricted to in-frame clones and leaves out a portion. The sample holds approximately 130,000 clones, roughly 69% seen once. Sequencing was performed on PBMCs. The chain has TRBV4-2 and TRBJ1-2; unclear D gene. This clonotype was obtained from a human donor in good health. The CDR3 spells CASSQDLRAPIANYGYTF. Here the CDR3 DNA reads TGTGCCAGCAGCCAAGATTTGAGGGCCCCAATCGCTAACTATGGCTACACCTTC.